These 19 T cell receptor beta chains share one sample of origin, sequenced in a study of OX40 agonist ivuxolimab in advanced cancers. Clones were sequenced by immunoSEQ multiplex PCR, and TCRdb holds only the in-frame ones, with some missing. The profile covers 50,000 to 65,000 clones, with approximately 88% appearing a single time and roughly 12% taken by the ten largest. The specimen was CD4+ or CD8+ T cells sorted from blood, collected in a trial of the OX40 agonist ivuxolimab. The source of these receptors is an adult with an advanced solid tumor such as melanoma, head and neck, liver or kidney cancer.

The table lists this clone with a few counts. The chain uses TRBV2 and TRBJ2-3; D may be TRBD1 or TRBD2 (5 bases each). V gave up 7 bases and J gave up 4 bases, with 12 bases separating them. The CDR3 runs 13 residues. Looked up from germline, CDR1 is SNHLY and CDR2 is FYNNEI. CDR3 sequence: CASNEGRADTQYF. Here the CDR3 DNA reads TGTGCCAGCAACGAGGGACGTGCAGATACGCAGTATTTT.

This clone was found once. The gene calls are TRBV14 and TRBJ2-7; no reliable D call. V lost 0 bases and J lost 3, with 3 bases in between. Germline V gives CDR1 SGHDN, CDR2 FVKESK. The CDR3 is 12 residues long. The CDR3 region has the DNA TGTGCCAGCAGCCAAGATGGCTACGAGCAGTACTTC. The encoded protein is CASSQDGYEQYF.

This chain joins TRBV6-6 and TRBJ1-1; 7 positions match TRBD1. This CDR3 comprises 14 residues. The ends lost 7 bases at V and 0 bases at J; junction bases unmatched: 5. Per the germline V gene, CDR1 is MNHNY and CDR2 is SVGAGI (reference sequence). The CDR3 sequence is CASTQGGMNTEAFF. DNA of the CDR3: TGTGCCAGCACCCAGGGGGGGATGAACACTGAAGCTTTCTTT.

The genes are TRBV5-5 and TRBJ2-2, with 9 bases fitting TRBD2. With 4 bases clipped from V and 2 bases from J, the junction kept 6 bases outside the gene matches. The CDR3 has 16 amino acids. CDR1 is SGHKS, CDR2 YYEKEE, per germline (reference sequence). The CDR3 spells CASSLETSGNTGELFF. The CDR3 bases are TGTGCCAGCAGCCTGGAGACTAGCGGTAACACCGGGGAGCTGTTTTTT.

V gene TRBV2 combines with J gene TRBJ2-1, with 7 nucleotides matching TRBD2. The CDR3 covers 14 residues. Germline V gene sequence: CDR1 SNHLY, CDR2 FYNNEI. V dropped 11 bases and J dropped 3; count of bases not matched to a gene: 10. The CDR3 coding sequence is TGTGCCGGGGTCGGCCCTAGCGGCTACAATGAGCAGTTCTTC. It encodes CAGVGPSGYNEQFF.

A few counts support this clone. The chain employs TRBV30 and TRBJ1-5; D is unresolved. Germline V CDR1 and CDR2: GTSNPN, SVGIG (reference sequence). The CDR3 is made up of 10 amino acids. CDR3 DNA: TGTGCTTATGGTTCGCAGCCCCAGCATTTT. It yields the protein CAYGSQPQHF.

The chain combines TRBV23-1 with TRBJ1-2; no definite D call. TRBV23-1 is an ORF, with its function uncertain. V lost 3 bases to trimming and J lost 8 bases, with 16 bases between them. There are 14 residues in the CDR3. This CDR3 reads CASSQGRVPRGYTF. Here the CDR3 DNA reads TGCGCCAGCAGTCAGGGGAGGGTGCCCAGGGGCTACACCTTC.

This chain uses TRBV19 with TRBJ2-7; D unclear. The CDR3 covers 15 residues. Germline assignment: CDR1 LNHDA and CDR2 SQIVND (reference sequence). V was shortened by 1 base and J by 2 bases, with 12 bases between the two germline ends. The CDR3 DNA sequence: TGTGCCAGTAGTATAGCCCCGGGCCTAACCTACGAGCAGTACTTC. Translating it yields CASSIAPGLTYEQYF.

This chain connects TRBV7-9 to TRBJ2-1, with TRBD1 identical over 9 bases. The trim removed 5 bases at V and 8 bases at J, leaving 13 bases unmatched. Germline CDR1 is SEHNR and CDR2 is FQNEAQ (reference sequence). This CDR3 is built from 16 residues. The chain's CDR3 is CASSALPGQGIDEQFF. Here the CDR3 DNA reads TGTGCCAGCAGCGCATTACCGGGACAGGGCATCGATGAGCAGTTCTTC.

The chain joins TRBV11-3 to TRBJ2-1; D gene ambiguous. V was pared by 5 bases and J by 6 bases, with 14 bases between. Germline loops: CDR1 SGHNT, CDR2 YENEEA. The CDR3 covers 14 residues. CDR3 sequence (DNA): TGTGCCAGCAGCCTCGATTTCCTGGGCAATGAGCAGTTCTTC. The encoded protein is CASSLDFLGNEQFF.

The rearrangement joins TRBV4-3 to TRBJ1-2; D is unclear. Trimming took off 0 bases at V and 5 bases at J, with 13 bases between the two ends. Germline V gene lookup returns CDR1 LGHNA and CDR2 YSLEER. CDR3 size: 15 residues. CDR3 protein: CASSQDPGLPYGYTF. The DNA of the CDR3 is TGCGCCAGCAGCCAAGATCCGGGTCTTCCGTATGGCTACACCTTC.

The chain combines TRBV5-6 with TRBJ2-5; 8 positions agree with TRBD2. J lost 5 bases, V lost 1 base, and 7 bases had no gene match. The V gene's germline CDR1 is SGHDT and CDR2 YYEEEE. This CDR3 is 15 amino acids long. The CDR3 DNA follows: TGTGCCAGCAGCTTGACCAGCGGGAGTAGGGAGACCCAGTACTTC. Translated: CASSLTSGSRETQYF. Full variable domain (outside the CDR3, taken from reference TRBV5-6 and TRBJ2-5): DAGVTQSPTHLIKTRGQQVTLRCSPKSGHDTVSWYQQALGQGPQFIFQYYEEEERQRGNFPDRFSGHQFPNYSSELNVNALLLGDSALYLCASSLTSGSRETQYFGPGTRLLVL.

The V and J genes are TRBV19 and TRBJ2-1; D gene unclear. V dropped 3 bases and J dropped 4 bases, with 7 bases sitting between them. Germline CDR1 LNHDA, CDR2 SQIVND (reference sequence). This CDR3 has 13 amino acids. The CDR3 DNA reads as TGTGCCAGTAGTATTGGGCTTTACAATGAGCAGTTCTTC. Amino acid sequence: CASSIGLYNEQFF.

This chain links TRBV4-1 with TRBJ2-3, with D perhaps TRBD2 (6 bases). Germline CDR1 and CDR2: MGHRA and YSYEKL. V lost 4 bases, J lost 2 bases, and 13 bases lay in between. The CDR3 runs to 15 residues. Here the CDR3 reads CASSRTSPHTDTQYF. As DNA, the CDR3 is TGCGCCAGCAGCCGAACTAGCCCCCACACAGATACGCAGTATTTT.

V is TRBV29-1 and J is TRBJ1-1, with D maybe TRBD1 (6 bases). The CDR3 length is 12 residues. V lost 7 bases and J lost 1, with 10 bases in between. Germline V gene sequence: CDR1 SQVTM, CDR2 ANQGSEA. The CDR3 DNA reads as TGCAGCGCCAGGGGTCCGAACACTGAAGCTTTCTTT. Its protein is CSARGPNTEAFF.

The chain carries TRBV6-1 and TRBJ1-6; D is possibly TRBD1 (6 bases). The CDR3 consists of 15 residues. Germline CDR1 reads MNHNS; CDR2 reads SASEGT. Trimming removed 3 bases at V and 7 bases at J, with 13 bases between. CDR3 nucleotide sequence: TGTGCCAGCAGTGACGCCCGGACAGTAAATTCACCCCTCCACTTT. Its protein product is CASSDARTVNSPLHF.

The V and J genes are TRBV28 and TRBJ2-1; no definite D call. The CDR3 spans 12 residues. Trimming removed 2 bases from V and 2 bases from J, with 1 base in between. Germline V lookup: CDR1 MDHEN, CDR2 SYDVKM. As DNA, the CDR3 is TGTGCCAGCAGTTTAACCTACAATGAGCAGTTCTTC. It codes for CASSLTYNEQFF.

The rearrangement links TRBV9 to TRBJ1-2, with 9 bases lining up with TRBD1. CDR1 and CDR2 (germline): SGDLS, YYNGEE. The V and J ends lost 3 bases and 8 bases, in that order; junction bases with no gene match: 11. The CDR3 loop spans 15 amino acids. CDR3 in amino acids: CASSGTGAQYRGYTF. The CDR3 DNA sequence: TGTGCCAGCAGCGGGACAGGGGCCCAATATCGGGGCTACACCTTC.

The rearrangement joins TRBV4-2 to TRBJ2-1, with 8 nucleotides matching TRBD2. This CDR3 is 15 amino acids long. Germline CDR1 LGHNA, CDR2 YNFKEQ. V shed 4 bases, J shed 4 bases, and the junction held 6 bases outside the gene matches. This chain's CDR3 is CASSPRTSQYNEQFF. CDR3 bases: TGTGCCAGCAGCCCACGGACTAGCCAATACAATGAGCAGTTCTTC.